This TCR beta chain was documented in a study of blood T cell repertoires in COVID-19 (dated by TCRdb to between 2020 and 2021). For context, the study as a whole: The collaborator samples originated in the United States, Italy and Spain and spanned the acute and convalescent phases of COVID-19. The material from the prospective study consisted of cDNA or gDNA derived from T cells, B-cell-depleted T cells, or PBMCs. The repertoires were made available in a free public database intended to serve as a resource for research on the immune response to SARS-CoV-2. Deeply sampled blood TCRbeta repertoires from subjects exposed to, actively infected with, or recovered from COVID-19 were included in the dataset. The samples were drawn from two sources: the first 160 participants of the ongoing ImmuneRACE study, and fewer than 1,500 subjects contributed by 6 global collaborators. Where available, HLA class I and class II types were taken from metadata supplied by the sample provider and were not determined by assay-based typing. The sample metadata nearly always contained a de-identified subject ID, COVID-19 status, age in years and sex.

In Seattle, one collaborating source enrolled patients while the infection was active and tracked those patients longitudinally over the course of disease. Each collaborating institution followed its own protocols to collect whole blood in K2EDTA tubes. Collaborator samples were shipped for TCRbeta analysis as frozen whole blood, isolated PBMCs, or DNA extracted from either sample type. In the germline V gene (reference sequence), CDR1 corresponds to MNHEY and CDR2 to SMNVEV. V is reduced by 6 bases and J by 6 bases, leaving a spacing of 20 bases between them. Reading from cysteine to phenylalanine, the CDR3 counts 16 amino acids. CDR3 DNA only is kept here, 48 bases in frame from base 1. Study-level results and caveats: The amount of clinical and demographic metadata varied by source and participant and was provided uncurated.

The immunoSEQ Assay, a bias-controlled multiplex PCR, was used to amplify TCRbeta CDR3 regions from genomic DNA. As for the original processing: Nucleated cell counts per sample were estimated from amplification of reference gene primers within the assay. To quantify the absolute abundance of each unique TCRbeta CDR3 rearrangement, sequence reads were collapsed and filtered. For each sample, productive Simpson clonality was calculated as the square root of Simpson's diversity index across productive rearrangements. The table was pulled from immuneACCESS by TCRdb, which kept in-frame rearrangements only. Such tables lose some clones; where checked, under half of the loss comes from unresolved V genes, and the rest has no known cause. Clonal size and the V and J genes are those of that table, whereas D and trimming came from the DNA. Here the sample has about 210,000 clones; 82% occur a single time. 5.2% of the sample is in the top ten clones.

Of note for this clone: The clone's antigen remains unknown. The input lacks base qualities; no much larger clone sits a single base away.

The chain links TRBV27 with TRBJ2-2, and perhaps TRBD1 as D gene, on 5 matching bases. The TCR sequence derives from a woman aged 70-85 years with COVID-19, enrolled during active disease. Input material: peripheral blood. The CDR3 reads CASSISGRVFAGELFF. The sequence in DNA is TGTGCCAGCAGCATCTCGGGCAGGGTTTTTGCCGGGGAGCTGTTTTTT.